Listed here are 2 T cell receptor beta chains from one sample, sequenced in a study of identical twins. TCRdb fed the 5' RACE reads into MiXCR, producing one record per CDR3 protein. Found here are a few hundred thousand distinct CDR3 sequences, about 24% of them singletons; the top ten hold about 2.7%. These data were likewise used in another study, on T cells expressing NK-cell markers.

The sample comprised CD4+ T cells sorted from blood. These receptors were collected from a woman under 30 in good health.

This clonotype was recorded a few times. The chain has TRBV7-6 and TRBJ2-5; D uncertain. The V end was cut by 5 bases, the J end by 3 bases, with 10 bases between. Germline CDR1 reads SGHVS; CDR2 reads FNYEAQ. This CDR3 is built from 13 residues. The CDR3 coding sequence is TGTGCCAGCAGCCCATGGGCTAAAGAGACCCAGTACTTC. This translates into CASSPWAKETQYF.

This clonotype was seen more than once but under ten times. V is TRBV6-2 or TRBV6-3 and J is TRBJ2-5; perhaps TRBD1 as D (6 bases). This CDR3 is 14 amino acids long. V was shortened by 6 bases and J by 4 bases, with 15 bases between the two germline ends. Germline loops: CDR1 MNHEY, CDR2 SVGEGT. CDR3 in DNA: TGTGCCAGCAGAAAGGATCAGGGGAGAGAGACCCAGTACTTC. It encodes CASRKDQGRETQYF.